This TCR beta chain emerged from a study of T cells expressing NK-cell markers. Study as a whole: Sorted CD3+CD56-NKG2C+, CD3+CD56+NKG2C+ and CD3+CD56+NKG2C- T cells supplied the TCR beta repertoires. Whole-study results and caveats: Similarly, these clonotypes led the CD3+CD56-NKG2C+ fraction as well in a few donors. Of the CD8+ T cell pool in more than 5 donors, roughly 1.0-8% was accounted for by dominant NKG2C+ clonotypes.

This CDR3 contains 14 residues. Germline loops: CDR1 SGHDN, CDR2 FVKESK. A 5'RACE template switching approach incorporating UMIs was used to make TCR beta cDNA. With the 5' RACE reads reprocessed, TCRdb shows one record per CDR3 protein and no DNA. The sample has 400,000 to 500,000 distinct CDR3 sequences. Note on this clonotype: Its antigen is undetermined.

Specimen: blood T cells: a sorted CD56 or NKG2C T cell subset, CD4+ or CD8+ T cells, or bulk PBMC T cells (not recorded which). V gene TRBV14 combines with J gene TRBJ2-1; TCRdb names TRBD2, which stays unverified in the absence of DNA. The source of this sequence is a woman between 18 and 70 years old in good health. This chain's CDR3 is CASSHLADYNEQFF.